The 18 T cell receptor beta chains listed next were all sequenced from one sample in a study of blood T cell repertoires in COVID-19. Sequencing was performed with immunoSEQ multiplex PCR; in TCRdb, only in-frame clones are kept and a portion is missing. The repertoire holds roughly 330,000 clones, with around 80% as singletons. The sample comprised peripheral blood. These receptors all stem from a woman aged 45-65 years with acute or convalescent COVID-19.

This clone was detected only once. V and J are TRBV9 and TRBJ2-3; D is perhaps TRBD1 (6 bases). The CDR3 spans 14 residues. V shed 4 bases and J shed 3 bases, with 12 bases lying between them. Germline CDR1 SGDLS, CDR2 YYNGEE. The DNA for the CDR3 is TGTGCCAGCAGCTTCTCGGACAGTACAGATACGCAGTATTTT. Translated: CASSFSDSTDTQYF.

The rearrangement uses TRBV18 and TRBJ2-3; the D gene is possibly TRBD2 (6 bases). The CDR3 sequence is 16 residues long. Germline V gene sequence: CDR1 KGHSH, CDR2 LQKENI. The germline V and J ends were trimmed by 3 bases and 1 base, with 14 bases remaining between them. CDR3 amino acids: CASSPGGRGRTDTQYF. The CDR3 DNA reads as TGTGCCAGCTCACCCGGCGGGCGGGGACGCACAGATACGCAGTATTTT.

This clone occurred once. The chain couples TRBV6-5 to TRBJ2-7; 8 nucleotides line up with TRBD2. Germline loops: CDR1 MNHEY, CDR2 SVGAGI. Trimming at V came to 7 bases and at J to 5 bases, leaving 7 bases not matched to a gene. CDR3 length: 13 residues. CDR3 residues: CASTDGAGDEQYF. CDR3 coding DNA: TGTGCCAGCACCGACGGAGCGGGAGACGAGCAGTACTTC.

The V and J genes are TRBV18 and TRBJ1-5; no clear D. Per the germline V gene, CDR1 is KGHSH and CDR2 is LQKENI. Trimming pared 3 bases from V and 2 bases from J, leaving 14 bases between. CDR3 size: 16 residues. As DNA, the CDR3 is TGTGCCAGCTCACCGCGGGGAGCACTCGGCAATCAGCCCCAGCATTTT. Amino acid sequence: CASSPRGALGNQPQHF.

CDR3 sequence reads: CASSFGGNEQYF. The DNA for the CDR3 is TGTGCCAGCAGTTTTGGCGGCAACGAGCAGTACTTC. The rearrangement uses TRBV12-3 or TRBV12-4 and TRBJ2-7; D is undetermined. V gave up 3 bases and J gave up 5 bases, with 8 bases separating them. This CDR3 spans 12 amino acids.

The V call is TRBV19, the J call TRBJ2-1, with 8 bases that match TRBD1. CDR3 size: 13 residues. V trimming: 5 bases; J trimming: 8 bases; junction bases outside the gene matches: 5. Germline CDR1 is LNHDA and CDR2 is SQIVND (reference sequence). This chain's CDR3 is CASSPQGADEQFF. The CDR3 bases are TGTGCCAGTAGTCCGCAGGGGGCGGATGAGCAGTTCTTC. Complete variable domain (other parts from reference TRBV19 and TRBJ2-1): DGGITQSPKYLFRKEGQNVTLSCEQNLNHDAMYWYRQDPGQGLRLIYYSQIVNDFQKGDIAEGYSVSREKKESFPLTVTSAQKNPTAFYLCASSPQGADEQFFGPGTRLTVL.

The CDR3 DNA reads as TGTGCCATCAGGGGACAGTTTAATTCACCCCTCCACTTT. This codes for CAIRGQFNSPLHF. J is TRBJ1-6 and V is TRBV10-3; 7 bases are shared with TRBD1. The CDR3 spans 13 residues. V lost 6 bases and J lost 6; bases outside the gene matches: 2. Germline V gene sequence: CDR1 ENHRY, CDR2 SYGVKD.

This chain uses TRBV19 with TRBJ1-1, with 11 bases identical to TRBD1. This CDR3 comprises 14 residues. Trimming took 5 bases from V and 4 from J; bases not matched to a gene: 3. CDR1 and CDR2 from the germline V gene are LNHDA and SQIVND (reference sequence). Written as DNA, the CDR3 is TGTGCCAGTAGTCCGGGGACAGGGGGCACTGAAGCTTTCTTT. Its translation is CASSPGTGGTEAFF.

The genes are TRBV10-3 and TRBJ1-3; D unclear. The germline V gene encodes CDR1 ENHRY and CDR2 SYGVKD. Trimming pared 0 bases from V and 3 bases from J, leaving 12 bases between. The CDR3 is 16 amino acids. The CDR3 nucleotides read TGTGCCATCAGTGAGTCGACGGACTGGTTTGGAAACACCATATATTTT. Translated, it gives CAISESTDWFGNTIYF.

V gene TRBV5-1 combines with J gene TRBJ2-5; 9 positions match TRBD2. The CDR3 spans 14 residues. Germline V gene lookup returns CDR1 SGHRS and CDR2 YFSETQ. The ends lost 0 bases at V and 3 bases at J; junction bases unmatched: 0. CDR3 residues: CASSLVAGEETQYF. The CDR3 region has the DNA TGCGCCAGCAGCTTGGTAGCGGGGGAAGAGACCCAGTACTTC.

The V gene is TRBV18, the J gene TRBJ1-5; no clear D. V was shortened by 2 bases and J by 5 bases, with 10 bases between the two germline ends. The V gene's germline CDR1 is KGHSH and CDR2 LQKENI. The CDR3 spans 14 residues. CDR3 sequence reads: CASSPGPWDQPQHF. The CDR3 DNA sequence: TGTGCCAGCTCACCAGGGCCTTGGGATCAGCCCCAGCATTTT.

This clone appeared once. The chain joins TRBV10-3 to TRBJ2-1, with a possible D match to TRBD2 (6 bases). The CDR3 spans 14 residues. CDR1 is ENHRY and CDR2 is SYGVKD in the germline V gene. V lost 7 bases to trimming and J lost 8 bases, with 18 bases between them. The CDR3 here is CAIKDERVMDEQFF. The CDR3 DNA reads TGTGCCATCAAGGACGAGCGGGTGATGGATGAGCAGTTCTTC.

This clone turned up a few times. The rearrangement links TRBV2 to TRBJ1-3; D unclear. V lost 8 bases, J lost 3 bases, and 8 bases lay in between. Germline V gene sequence: CDR1 SNHLY, CDR2 FYNNEI. The CDR3 extends over 12 amino acids. The CDR3 is CASGPSGNTIYF. The CDR3 DNA sequence: TGTGCCAGCGGCCCCAGTGGAAACACCATATATTTT.

This rearrangement joins TRBV9 to TRBJ2-3; 11 bases fit TRBD2. V lost 2 bases to trimming and J lost 6 bases; unmatched junction nucleotides: 5. In germline, CDR1 is SGDLS, CDR2 YYNGEE. The CDR3 is 15 residues long. In DNA, the CDR3 is TGTGCCAGCAGCGTGGCAGGGACTAGCGGCGATACGCAGTATTTT. Translation: CASSVAGTSGDTQYF.

The V gene is TRBV27, the J gene TRBJ1-2; D is uncertain. CDR1 and CDR2 (germline): MNHEY, SMNVEV (reference sequence). The V end was cut by 3 bases, the J end by 3 bases, with 11 bases between. There are 14 residues in the CDR3. CDR3 sequence (DNA): TGTGCCAGCAGTTTGGGAGGGCGCGACTATGGCTACACCTTC. Translation gives CASSLGGRDYGYTF.

This clone has more than one count but fewer than ten. The rearrangement uses TRBV7-8 and TRBJ1-1, with D hard to call. The CDR3 loop spans 13 amino acids. Germline CDR1 reads SGHVS; CDR2 reads FQNEAQ. Trimming stripped 5 bases from V and 5 bases from J, with 12 bases between. The CDR3 reads CASSASERTEAFF. CDR3 nucleotides: TGTGCCAGCAGCGCTTCTGAGAGGACTGAAGCTTTCTTT.

This sequence joins TRBV7-2 and TRBJ2-3; 14 nucleotides line up with TRBD2. Germline CDR1 reads SGHTA; CDR2 reads FQGNSA. The CDR3 loop spans 16 amino acids. J lost 4 bases, V lost 5 bases, and 5 bases had no gene match. CDR3 bases: TGTGCCAGCAGCACATTGACTAGCGGGGGGGCAGATACGCAGTATTTT. Its protein product is CASSTLTSGGADTQYF.

V and J are TRBV9 and TRBJ1-3; D unclear. V lost 4 bases to trimming and J lost 0 bases, with 11 bases between them. The CDR3 is made up of 15 amino acids. Germline CDR1 SGDLS, CDR2 YYNGEE. CDR3 sequence reads: CASSPRGSSGNTIYF. CDR3 in DNA: TGTGCCAGCAGCCCCCGAGGCAGCTCTGGAAACACCATATATTTT.